This T cell receptor (beta chain) is drawn from a study of Graves' ophthalmopathy and Graves' hyperthyroidism. The sequenced template was RNA, covering the TCR beta CDR3 region. First-round RT-PCR used HTBI primers; second-round multiplex PCR followed. TCRdb reprocessed the multiplex PCR reads with MiXCR, giving one entry per CDR3 protein. Here the sample spans 450,000 to 600,000 distinct CDR3 sequences, less than 40% being singletons. Concerning this clonotype: Its matching antigen is unknown.

Study results and caveats: The model predicted progression of ophthalmopathy with a sensitivity of roughly 65%, and its specificity was 72.22%. A 13-signature model separated ophthalmopathy from stable hyperthyroidism, reaching about 90% sensitivity and 80% to 83% specificity cross-validated.

CDR3 length: 16 residues. V was cut by 4 bases and J by 0 bases, with 12 bases left in between. Germline CDR1 and CDR2: LNHDA and SQIVND (reference sequence). New diagnoses, under 2 months' duration, and ages 18 to 65 characterized the hyperthyroidism patients. None of the included patients had other autoimmune diseases, uncontrolled infections, pregnancy or lactation, as these led to exclusion. The chain employs TRBV19 and TRBJ2-2; no reliable D call. Sequencing used peripheral blood or thyroid tissue (not recorded which). The sequence was collected from an adult man with Graves' hyperthyroidism. Here the CDR3 reads CASSTRTEANTGELFF. The CDR3 DNA reads TGTGCCAGTAGTACCCGGACGGAAGCGAACACCGGGGAGCTGTTTTTT.